Presented here are 6 T cell receptor beta chains from one specimen sequenced in a study of shared clonotypes between healthy human individuals. Method: immunoSEQ multiplex PCR; TCRdb's copy keeps in-frame clones and lacks some. The profile shows around 1.6 million clones, 95% to 99% of them singletons. Sequencing was performed on naive CD4+ T cells sorted from blood. Subset described: CD45RA+ positively selected. These receptors all stem from a man in his thirties or forties in good health.

J is TRBJ1-2 and V is TRBV2; D gene uncertain. Looked up from germline, CDR1 is SNHLY and CDR2 is FYNNEI. V lost 5 bases to trimming and J lost 5 bases, with 21 bases between them. The CDR3 runs 16 residues. The CDR3 loop is CASSPQRSPSVYGYTF. For the CDR3, the DNA is TGTGCCAGCAGTCCCCAGCGGTCCCCCAGTGTTTATGGCTACACCTTC.

This chain joins TRBV19 and TRBJ2-5; D unresolved. The ends were cut back, 5 bases at V and 4 bases at J, with 17 bases in the middle. Germline V lookup: CDR1 LNHDA, CDR2 SQIVND (reference sequence). The CDR3 has 15 residues. CDR3 residues: CASSLATSPRETQYF. DNA of the CDR3: TGTGCCAGTAGTCTTGCTACCTCCCCACGAGAGACCCAGTACTTC.

The chain joins TRBV18 to TRBJ2-3; unclear D gene. Trimming took 4 bases from V and 5 from J, leaving 10 bases between them. Per germline, CDR1 KGHSH and CDR2 LQKENI. The CDR3 length is 13 residues. The CDR3 nucleotides are TGTGCCAGCTCACTAATACGAGAAGATACGCAGTATTTT. This gives the protein CASSLIREDTQYF.

V is TRBV9 and J is TRBJ2-5, with 11 bases identical to TRBD2. CDR1 SGDLS and CDR2 YYNGEE come from the germline V gene. V trimming: 2 bases; J trimming: 5 bases; junction bases outside the gene matches: 5. The CDR3 covers 15 residues. The CDR3 DNA sequence: TGTGCCAGCAGCGTTAGCGGGAGGGATGGGGAGACCCAGTACTTC. It is translated as CASSVSGRDGETQYF.

The J gene is TRBJ2-2, the V gene TRBV5-5; a weak D match, TRBD2 (6 bases). The CDR3 has 15 residues. CDR1 and CDR2 from the germline V gene are SGHKS and YYEKEE (reference sequence). Trimming left V 6 bases short and J 4 bases short, with 16 bases between. As DNA, the CDR3 is TGTGCCAGCACCCTGCGGGGTGGAGGCACCGGGGAGCTGTTTTTT. The encoded protein is CASTLRGGGTGELFF.

The chain links TRBV2 to TRBJ1-5; D possibly corresponds to TRBD1 (5 bases). Trimming pared 11 bases from V and 0 bases from J, leaving 11 bases between. CDR3 length: 13 residues. Germline V gene data show CDR1 as SNHLY and CDR2 as FYNNEI. The CDR3 loop reads CAGGESSNQPQHF. CDR3 DNA: TGTGCCGGAGGGGAAAGTAGCAATCAGCCCCAGCATTTT. Full variable domain (remainder filled in from reference TRBV2 and TRBJ1-5): EPEVTQTPSHQVTQMGQEVILRCVPISNHLYFYWYRQILGQKVEFLVSFYNNEISEKSEIFDDQFSVERPDGSNFTLKIRSTKLEDSAMYFCAGGESSNQPQHFGDGTRLSIL.